The 32 T cell receptor beta chains below come from one sample, sequenced in a study of blood T cell repertoires in COVID-19. Generated by immunoSEQ multiplex PCR, the TCRdb table keeps only in-frame clones and is missing some. Of roughly 260,000 clones listed, about 87% were seen once; the top ten hold roughly 4%. Sequencing was done on a sample of peripheral blood. Receptors originate from a man aged 55 to 70 who had recovered from COVID-19.

The CDR3 DNA reads TGTGCCTGGAGTTCGGGGGGGCGTCGCTATGGCTACACCTTC. Translated, it gives CAWSSGGRRYGYTF. The chain combines TRBV30 with TRBJ1-2; perhaps TRBD1 as D (6 bases). The ends were cut back, 2 bases at V and 4 bases at J, with 14 bases in the middle. The CDR3 spans 14 residues. Germline assignment: CDR1 GTSNPN and CDR2 SVGIG (reference sequence).

V usage is TRBV30 and J usage is TRBJ1-5, with a possible D match to TRBD1 (6 bases). V gave up 0 bases and J gave up 5 bases, with 14 bases separating them. Germline loops: CDR1 GTSNPN, CDR2 SVGIG (reference sequence). The CDR3 is 15 residues long. CDR3 residues: CAWSVKQGRDQPQHF. CDR3 sequence (DNA): TGTGCCTGGAGTGTAAAACAGGGAAGGGATCAGCCCCAGCATTTT.

This sequence joins TRBV11-3 and TRBJ2-5; TRBD1 agrees at 9 bases. V shed 5 bases and J 5 bases; nucleotides not matched to a gene: 15. In germline, CDR1 is SGHNT, CDR2 YENEEA. The CDR3 covers 17 residues. The DNA of the CDR3 is TGTGCCAGCAGCCTCTCCGGGACAGGGATGCAACGGGAGACCCAGTACTTC. It yields the protein CASSLSGTGMQRETQYF.

The chain couples TRBV18 to TRBJ1-4; D unclear. The CDR3 has 15 residues. Trimming removed 4 bases from V and 5 bases from J, with 14 bases in between. CDR1 KGHSH and CDR2 LQKENI come from the germline V gene. CDR3 in amino acids: CASSQRRRENEKLFF. The DNA for the CDR3 is TGTGCCAGCTCACAAAGACGAAGGGAGAATGAAAAACTGTTTTTT.

The genes are TRBV4-2 and TRBJ1-2; tentative D call: TRBD1 (6 bases). Germline CDR1 is LGHNA and CDR2 is YNFKEQ. The CDR3 is 13 residues long. The V end was cut by 4 bases, the J end by 4 bases, with 10 bases between. CDR3 protein: CASSPGQIYGYTF. CDR3 in DNA: TGTGCCAGCAGCCCCGGACAGATCTATGGCTACACCTTC.

The count of this clone is one. The gene calls are TRBV3-1 (or the pseudogene TRBV3-2) and TRBJ1-5; D is unclear. CDR1 and CDR2 (germline): LGHDT, YNNKEL (reference sequence). CDR3 length: 16 residues. V dropped 0 bases and J dropped 3 bases, with 12 bases sitting between them. CDR3 in amino acids: CASSQDNRYPNQPQHF. The CDR3, as DNA: TGTGCCAGCAGCCAAGATAACAGATACCCCAATCAGCCCCAGCATTTT.

V gene TRBV11-2 combines with J gene TRBJ1-2, with D perhaps matching TRBD1 (5 bases). The CDR3 has 18 amino acids. The germline V and J ends were trimmed by 6 bases and 6 bases, with 29 bases remaining between them. CDR1 and CDR2 (germline): SGHAT, FQNNGV. The CDR3 region has the DNA TGTGCCAGCAGGCAAAGAGGGACTCCGAAAAAAAGGGCCGATGGCTACACCTTC. It is translated as CASRQRGTPKKRADGYTF. Combining the CDR3 with reference TRBV11-2 and TRBJ1-2 gives the whole variable domain EAGVAQSPRYKIIEKRQSVAFWCNPISGHATLYWYQQILGQGPKLLIQFQNNGVVDDSQLPKDRFSAERLKGVDSTLKIQPAKLEDSAVYLCASRQRGTPKKRADGYTFGSGTRLTVV.

This clone appeared once. This clone may be a read error of a much larger clone one base away. The chain combines TRBV4-2 with TRBJ2-3; the match to TRBD1 covers 7 bases. With 3 bases clipped from V and 2 bases from J, the junction kept 11 bases outside the gene matches. CDR3 size: 17 residues. Germline values: CDR1 LGHNA, CDR2 YNFKEQ. This chain's CDR3 is CASSQATQGSNTDTQYF. CDR3 DNA: TGTGCCAGCAGCCAGGCAACACAGGGGTCTAACACAGATACGCAGTATTTT.

This clone is a singleton in its sample. The J gene is TRBJ1-5, the V gene TRBV30; D uncertain. V was cut by 2 bases and J by 2 bases, with 10 bases left in between. CDR3 length: 14 amino acids. Germline V gives CDR1 GTSNPN, CDR2 SVGIG (reference sequence). The CDR3 DNA reads TGTGCCTGGAGTCGAGGGTTAGGCAATCAGCCCCAGCATTTT. Amino acid sequence: CAWSRGLGNQPQHF.

The genes are TRBV15 and TRBJ1-4, with 8 nucleotides matching TRBD1. After removal of 5 bases from V and 8 bases from J, the junction contained 7 bases not matched to a gene. The CDR3 loop spans 14 amino acids. The germline V gene encodes CDR1 LNHNV and CDR2 YYDKDF (reference sequence). The CDR3 coding sequence is TGTGCCACCAGCCTTAACAGGGGGAACGAAAAACTGTTTTTT. Residues: CATSLNRGNEKLFF.

The gene calls are TRBV6-5 and TRBJ1-3; 8 nucleotides align to TRBD1. J gave up 3 bases and V 6 bases, and 7 bases lay outside the gene matches. The CDR3 extends over 15 amino acids. CDR1 and CDR2 from the germline V gene are MNHEY and SVGAGI. Written as DNA, the CDR3 is TGTGCCAGCAGACCCCCCGGGACAGGTGGAAACACCATATATTTT. Residues: CASRPPGTGGNTIYF.

The chain carries TRBV5-1 and TRBJ2-3, with 9 bases identical to TRBD1. J lost 1 base, V lost 3 bases, and 9 bases had no gene match. CDR1 SGHRS and CDR2 YFSETQ come from the germline V gene. This CDR3 spans 17 amino acids. CDR3 sequence (DNA): TGCGCCAGCAGCTCGGCGGGGGACAGGGCAGGCACAGATACGCAGTATTTT. Its protein product is CASSSAGDRAGTDTQYF.

DNA of the CDR3: TGTGCCAGCAGCCAAGTAGATGAAAAACTGTTTTTT. Translated, it gives CASSQVDEKLFF. The V and J genes are TRBV3-1 (or the pseudogene TRBV3-2) and TRBJ1-4; D call uncertain. Per germline, CDR1 LGHDT and CDR2 YNNKEL (reference sequence). V was cut by 1 base and J by 6 bases, with 3 bases left in between. CDR3 length: 12 amino acids.

This sequence joins TRBV6-5 and TRBJ1-3; D is uncertain. The CDR3 extends over 15 amino acids. Germline-derived CDR1 and CDR2 are MNHEY and SVGAGI. Trimming took 4 bases from V and 3 from J, leaving 13 bases between them. Written as DNA, the CDR3 is TGTGCCAGCAGTTCTACCCCGGGAGGTGGAAACACCATATATTTT. It specifies CASSSTPGGGNTIYF.

As for this clone: Other DNA sequences in the same sample also yield this CDR3. The J gene is TRBJ1-1, the V gene TRBV3-1 (or the pseudogene TRBV3-2), with TRBD1 as a possible D gene (5 bases). CDR1 and CDR2 (germline): LGHDT, YNNKEL (reference sequence). CDR3 length: 14 amino acids. Trimming removed 0 bases from V and 5 bases from J, with 10 bases in between. Written as DNA, the CDR3 is TGTGCCAGCAGCCAAGACAGGGTCAGGACTGAAGCTTTCTTT. It codes for CASSQDRVRTEAFF.

CDR3 sequence: CASSEGHSNQPQHF. In DNA, the CDR3 is TGTGCCAGCAGTGAAGGACACAGTAATCAGCCCCAGCATTTT. This chain links TRBV2 with TRBJ1-5; no clear D gene. The CDR3 runs to 14 residues. With 1 base removed from V and 4 bases from J, the gap between germline ends came to 8 bases. Germline values: CDR1 SNHLY, CDR2 FYNNEI. Full variable domain (rest looked up from reference TRBV2 and TRBJ1-5): EPEVTQTPSHQVTQMGQEVILRCVPISNHLYFYWYRQILGQKVEFLVSFYNNEISEKSEIFDDQFSVERPDGSNFTLKIRSTKLEDSAMYFCASSEGHSNQPQHFGDGTRLSIL.

J is TRBJ1-2 and V is TRBV18, with D maybe TRBD1 (6 bases). The CDR3 is made up of 14 amino acids. Germline V gene data show CDR1 as KGHSH and CDR2 as LQKENI. V shed 1 base and J shed 6 bases, with 12 bases lying between them. The CDR3 DNA is TGTGCCAGCTCACCACTTAAGGGGGAGAATGGCTACACCTTC. It encodes CASSPLKGENGYTF.

The chain couples TRBV4-1 to TRBJ2-2; TRBD2 might be the D (5 bases). Looked up from germline, CDR1 is MGHRA and CDR2 is YSYEKL. V lost 0 bases and J lost 8, with 16 bases in between. This CDR3 has 16 residues. CDR3 nucleotide sequence: TGCGCCAGCAGCCAAGAGATGCCCGGGGTACCGGGGGAGCTGTTTTTT. Encoded protein: CASSQEMPGVPGELFF.

The rearrangement links TRBV1 to TRBJ2-3; TRBD2, the table's D call, was not compared with the DNA. TRBV1 is a pseudogene segment. The CDR3 has 16 amino acids. This CDR3 reads CTSSQRERGYGGTQYF. In nucleotides, the CDR3 is TGCACCAGCAGCCAGCGAGAGCGGGGGTACGGGGGGACGCAGTATTTT.

This chain connects TRBV2 to TRBJ2-3; 8 positions agree with TRBD2. The CDR3 loop spans 14 amino acids. Unmatched junction bases numbered 7, after V lost 11 bases and J lost 0 bases. Germline V lookup: CDR1 SNHLY, CDR2 FYNNEI. The CDR3 nucleotides are TGTGCCTCCCGTGCGGGGGGAAGCACAGATACGCAGTATTTT. Its protein is CASRAGGSTDTQYF.

The rearrangement joins TRBV5-1 to TRBJ2-3; 9 bases line up with TRBD2. J gave up 2 bases and V 0 bases, and 4 bases lay outside the gene matches. CDR3 length: 16 amino acids. Per germline, CDR1 SGHRS and CDR2 YFSETQ. The CDR3 protein is CASSLDAGGTTDTQYF. The CDR3 nucleotides are TGCGCCAGCAGCTTGGATGCGGGGGGGACCACAGATACGCAGTATTTT. Based on the CDR3 plus reference TRBV5-1 and TRBJ2-3, the full variable domain is KAGVTQTPRYLIKTRGQQVTLSCSPISGHRSVSWYQQTPGQGLQFLFEYFSETQRNKGNFPGRFSGRQFSNSRSEMNVSTLELGDSALYLCASSLDAGGTTDTQYFGPGTRLTVL.

This clone showed up just a few times. The chain's CDR3 is CASSEGVAGSYEQYF. The CDR3 region has the DNA TGTGCCAGCAGCGAGGGGGTAGCGGGGTCCTACGAGCAGTACTTC. The chain combines TRBV9 with TRBJ2-7; 8 nucleotides match TRBD2. After removal of 3 bases from V and 1 base from J, the junction contained 6 bases not matched to a gene. CDR1 and CDR2 from the germline V gene are SGDLS and YYNGEE. CDR3 length equals 15 residues.

The chain uses TRBV12-5 and TRBJ1-1, with D perhaps matching TRBD1 (6 bases). Germline CDR1 reads LGHNT; CDR2 reads FRNRAP. V shed 0 bases and J shed 8 bases, with 7 bases lying between them. This CDR3 is 12 amino acids long. In nucleotides, the CDR3 is TGTGCTAGTGGTTTGGTTACAGGGGAAGCTTTCTTT. Its translation is CASGLVTGEAFF. The full variable domain, rest sourced from reference TRBV12-5 and TRBJ1-1, is DARVTQTPRHKVTEMGQEVTMRCQPILGHNTVFWYRQTMMQGLELLAYFRNRAPLDDSGMPKDRFSAEMPDATLATLKIQPSEPRDSAVYFCASGLVTGEAFFGQGTRLTVV.

J is TRBJ1-5 and V is TRBV18; 7 bases align to TRBD1. Germline assignment: CDR1 KGHSH and CDR2 LQKENI. V trimming: 8 bases; J trimming: 1 base; junction bases outside the gene matches: 8. The CDR3 loop spans 15 amino acids. The CDR3 sequence: CASADRVESNQPQHF. The CDR3 nucleotides read TGTGCCAGCGCAGACAGGGTAGAAAGCAATCAGCCCCAGCATTTT.

This clone showed up just once. The rearrangement joins TRBV9 to TRBJ1-6; the D gene is possibly TRBD1 (5 bases). V was clipped by 0 bases and J by 6 bases, with 10 bases between them. There are 15 residues in the CDR3. Germline CDR1 and CDR2: SGDLS and YYNGEE. CDR3 in amino acids: CASSVAQGGNSPLHF. For the CDR3, the DNA is TGTGCCAGCAGCGTAGCTCAGGGTGGTAATTCACCCCTCCACTTT.

As to this clone: One junction end does not reproduce the germline sequence, and a read error may be involved. V is TRBV3-1 (or the pseudogene TRBV3-2) and J is TRBJ1-5; a weak D match, TRBD1 (6 bases). This CDR3 has 15 amino acids. Per germline, CDR1 LGHDT and CDR2 YNNKEL (reference sequence). CDR3 sequence: CASSQDGTSTQPQHF. As DNA, the CDR3 is TGTGCCAGCAGCCAAGACGGGACAAGCACTCAGCCCCAGCATTTT.

With respect to this clone: The same CDR3 also results from other DNA sequences found in this sample. The V call is TRBV30, the J call TRBJ1-1; TRBD1 is a possible D gene (6 bases). There are 13 residues in the CDR3. Trimming removed 2 bases from V and 0 bases from J, with 7 bases in between. Germline V lookup: CDR1 GTSNPN, CDR2 SVGIG (reference sequence). The CDR3 here is CAWSQGMNTEAFF. CDR3 nucleotide sequence: TGTGCCTGGAGTCAGGGGATGAACACTGAAGCTTTCTTT. Looking up the rest from reference TRBV30 and TRBJ1-1 gives the full variable domain: SQTIHQWPATLVQPVGSPLSLECTVEGTSNPNLYWYRQAAGRGLQLLFYSVGIGQISSEVPQNLSASRPQDRQFILSSKKLLLSDSGFYLCAWSQGMNTEAFFGQGTRLTVV.

The chain combines TRBV3-1 (or the pseudogene TRBV3-2) with TRBJ2-1, with D possibly being TRBD1 (5 bases). Germline CDR1 and CDR2: LGHDT and YNNKEL (reference sequence). With 4 bases removed from V and 4 bases from J, the gap between germline ends came to 17 bases. The length of the CDR3 is 16 residues. DNA of the CDR3: TGTGCCAGCAGCCGCCGGACACAGCCGTTATACAATGAGCAGTTCTTC. This sequence encodes CASSRRTQPLYNEQFF.

This clone was observed a handful of times. The chain recombines TRBV11-2 with TRBJ1-5, with D possibly being TRBD1 (5 bases). This CDR3 region has 13 residues. V lost 1 base, J lost 7 bases, and 8 bases lay in between. Germline lookup yields CDR1 SGHAT and CDR2 FQNNGV. The DNA for the CDR3 is TGTGCCAGCAGCTTAGGACGGGGGCAGCCCCAGCATTTT. Protein sequence: CASSLGRGQPQHF.

V and J are TRBV6-5 and TRBJ1-4, with 8 positions matching TRBD1. From germline, CDR1 is MNHEY and CDR2 SVGAGI. This CDR3 has 15 residues. Losses at the gene ends were 2 bases for V and 4 bases for J; bases not matched to a gene: 3. This CDR3 reads CASSYGQGVNEKLFF. The CDR3 DNA reads TGTGCCAGCAGTTACGGACAGGGAGTTAATGAAAAACTGTTTTTT.

This chain links TRBV28 with TRBJ2-3, with D possibly TRBD1 on 6 matching bases. Germline CDR1 is MDHEN and CDR2 is SYDVKM. V was clipped by 5 bases and J by 6 bases, with 21 bases between them. The CDR3 spans 16 residues. CDR3 amino acids: CASSDAIGQLLDTQYF. CDR3 nucleotides: TGTGCCAGCAGTGACGCCATTGGACAGTTGCTGGATACGCAGTATTTT.

J is TRBJ2-7 and V is TRBV6-6; D unresolved. V dropped 4 bases and J dropped 6 bases, with 13 bases sitting between them. Germline V gives CDR1 MNHNY, CDR2 SVGAGI (reference sequence). The CDR3 has 13 amino acids. The CDR3 DNA sequence: TGTGCCAGCAGTTCCTTCCCCGGGTCCGAGCAGTACTTC. Protein product: CASSSFPGSEQYF.